Listed here are 32 T cell receptor beta chains from one sample, sequenced in a study of blood T cell repertoires in COVID-19. Only in-frame clones appear in the TCRdb table, and some are missing; sequencing was by immunoSEQ multiplex PCR. Among under 350,000 clones, roughly 83% were seen once, and the ten largest hold under 5.5%. The sample consisted of peripheral blood. The receptors originated from a man aged 55 to 69 who had recovered from COVID-19.

The chain is built from TRBV30 and TRBJ2-2, with D possibly matching TRBD2 (6 bases). V gave up 3 bases and J gave up 0 bases, with 11 bases separating them. CDR1 GTSNPN and CDR2 SVGIG come from the germline V gene (reference sequence). This CDR3 is 15 amino acids long. The CDR3: CAWRAGTSNTGELFF. In DNA form, the CDR3 reads TGTGCCTGGAGAGCCGGGACTTCGAACACCGGGGAGCTGTTTTTT.

This clone appeared once. The chain uses TRBV24-1 and TRBJ2-1; 8 bases match TRBD2. Germline V CDR1 and CDR2: KGHDR, SFDVKD. There are 16 residues in the CDR3. J was trimmed by 6 bases and V by 3 bases; bases with no gene match: 9. The CDR3 spells CATSDPSGSGINEQFF. The CDR3 coding sequence is TGTGCCACCAGTGATCCAAGCGGGAGCGGTATCAATGAGCAGTTCTTC.

V usage is TRBV5-1 and J usage is TRBJ2-5; a weak D match, TRBD1 (6 bases). Germline lookup yields CDR1 SGHRS and CDR2 YFSETQ. Trimming pared 6 bases from V and 1 base from J, leaving 22 bases between. The CDR3 is 17 amino acids. CDR3 nucleotide sequence: TGCGCCAGCACCCGAACCCCCCCAGGGGTCCTCCAAGAGACCCAGTACTTC. The encoded protein is CASTRTPPGVLQETQYF.

V usage is TRBV28 and J usage is TRBJ2-7; the match to TRBD1 covers 10 bases. The junction had 6 bases not matched to a gene; V was cut back by 7 bases and J by 6 bases. The CDR3 spans 13 residues. Germline values: CDR1 MDHEN, CDR2 SYDVKM. The DNA for the CDR3 is TGTGCCAGCATCACCGGACAGGGGGGCGAGCAGTACTTC. It encodes CASITGQGGEQYF.

The chain has TRBV24-1 and TRBJ2-5, with 7 bases identical to TRBD1. The CDR3 is 13 amino acids. From germline, CDR1 is KGHDR and CDR2 SFDVKD. With V trimmed by 4 bases and J by 4 bases, 2 bases remained unmatched. CDR3 DNA sequence: TGTGCCACCAGTGAAACAGGGGCAGAGACCCAGTACTTC. Translation: CATSETGAETQYF.

This chain connects TRBV13 to TRBJ2-7; a possible D gene is TRBD1 (5 bases). CDR1 is PRHDT and CDR2 is FYEKMQ in the germline V gene (reference sequence). The germline V and J ends were trimmed by 1 base and 5 bases, with 15 bases remaining between them. The CDR3 has 15 residues. The DNA for the CDR3 is TGTGCCAGCAGCTTAGCTTGGACAACTCGGGACGAGCAGTACTTC. It yields the protein CASSLAWTTRDEQYF.

This clone has only a few counts. The V and J genes are TRBV19 and TRBJ1-1; D is unresolved. Trimming cost V 4 bases and J 5 bases, with 11 bases left between them. Per the germline V gene, CDR1 is LNHDA and CDR2 is SQIVND (reference sequence). This CDR3 is built from 13 residues. The CDR3 DNA reads TGTGCCAGTAGTAGCGGGCGAGGTACTGAAGCTTTCTTT. It specifies CASSSGRGTEAFF. Full variable domain (remainder filled in from reference TRBV19 and TRBJ1-1): DGGITQSPKYLFRKEGQNVTLSCEQNLNHDAMYWYRQDPGQGLRLIYYSQIVNDFQKGDIAEGYSVSREKKESFPLTVTSAQKNPTAFYLCASSSGRGTEAFFGQGTRLTVV.

The rearrangement uses TRBV6-5 and TRBJ2-1; 12 nucleotides match TRBD2. Germline-derived CDR1 and CDR2 are MNHEY and SVGAGI. V lost 7 bases to trimming and J lost 12 bases; unmatched junction nucleotides: 7. The CDR3 is 13 residues long. This CDR3 is CASISLAGGGQFF. In DNA form, the CDR3 reads TGTGCCAGCATATCCCTAGCGGGAGGGGGGCAGTTCTTC.

The chain couples TRBV5-6 to TRBJ2-5; 9 positions match TRBD2. The CDR3 totals 15 residues. CDR1 is SGHDT and CDR2 is YYEEEE in the germline V gene. V was clipped by 0 bases and J by 5 bases; unmatched bases: 5. The CDR3 region has the DNA TGTGCCAGCAGCTTGGGGGTCGGACTAGCGGAGACCCAGTACTTC. Translated: CASSLGVGLAETQYF.

V gene TRBV5-1 combines with J gene TRBJ2-2; TRBD2 matches 11 bases. V trimming: 7 bases; J trimming: 4 bases; junction bases outside the gene matches: 12. Germline V gene data show CDR1 as SGHRS and CDR2 as YFSETQ. The CDR3 consists of 17 residues. This chain's CDR3 is CASSNSGRAVGTGELFF. The CDR3 region has the DNA TGCGCCAGCTCAAATAGCGGGAGGGCCGTCGGCACCGGGGAGCTGTTTTTT.

This rearrangement joins TRBV7-2 to TRBJ1-5; possibly TRBD1 for D (5 bases). This CDR3 comprises 15 residues. V was cut by 5 bases and J by 0 bases, with 11 bases left in between. Germline loops: CDR1 SGHTA, CDR2 FQGNSA. The CDR3 bases are TGTGCCAGCAGCCCCCGGGGGTATAGCAATCAGCCCCAGCATTTT. It yields the protein CASSPRGYSNQPQHF.

V gene TRBV19 combines with J gene TRBJ2-3, with 11 bases matching TRBD2. Germline V gene data show CDR1 as LNHDA and CDR2 as SQIVND (reference sequence). CDR3 length equals 16 residues. The V segment lost 6 bases and the J segment 6 bases; nucleotides outside the gene matches: 11. CDR3 region: CASRTLAGGLVDTQYF. CDR3 in DNA: TGTGCCAGTAGAACTTTAGCGGGGGGGCTGGTTGATACGCAGTATTTT.

This sequence joins TRBV27 and TRBJ1-6; no clear D. This CDR3 contains 12 residues. The V end was cut by 6 bases, the J end by 7 bases, with 7 bases between. Per germline, CDR1 MNHEY and CDR2 SMNVEV (reference sequence). The CDR3 coding sequence is TGTGCCAGCAGGGCGGGAAATTCACCCCTCCACTTT. Amino acid sequence: CASRAGNSPLHF.

This chain links TRBV3-1 (or the pseudogene TRBV3-2) with TRBJ2-7, with 13 bases lining up with TRBD2. V lost 3 bases and J lost 6; bases outside the gene matches: 11. From germline, CDR1 is LGHDT and CDR2 YNNKEL (reference sequence). The CDR3 covers 17 residues. The DNA of the CDR3 is TGTGCCAGCAGCCACAGCCCACGGACTAGCGGGAGAACCGAGCAGTACTTC. This translates into CASSHSPRTSGRTEQYF.

The V call is TRBV4-2, the J call TRBJ1-2; weak D call: TRBD1 (5 bases). V was shortened by 4 bases and J by 0 bases, with 18 bases between the two germline ends. The CDR3 runs to 17 residues. CDR1 and CDR2 from the germline V gene are LGHNA and YNFKEQ. Here the CDR3 reads CASSRGGEGLSNYGYTF. CDR3 DNA: TGTGCCAGCAGCCGCGGGGGTGAGGGACTTTCTAACTATGGCTACACCTTC.

This clone was seen once. This chain links TRBV7-8 with TRBJ2-7, with 10 bases matching TRBD2. Trimming cost V 5 bases and J 2 bases; bases outside gene matches: 6. CDR1 SGHVS and CDR2 FQNEAQ come from the germline V gene. CDR3 size: 15 residues. The CDR3, as DNA: TGTGCCAGCAGCCGTGGGACTAGCGACACCTACGAGCAGTACTTC. It specifies CASSRGTSDTYEQYF.

The rearrangement links TRBV2 to TRBJ1-5; a possible D gene is TRBD1 (6 bases). Germline loops: CDR1 SNHLY, CDR2 FYNNEI. V lost 4 bases, J lost 2 bases, and 18 bases lay in between. This CDR3 region has 17 residues. The CDR3 DNA reads TGTGCCAGCAGTGTGAGGGGGTACCCGGAGGGCAATCAGCCCCAGCATTTT. Residues: CASSVRGYPEGNQPQHF.

The chain couples TRBV18 to TRBJ2-4, with TRBD1 matching 8 bases. Germline CDR1 and CDR2: KGHSH and LQKENI. CDR3 size: 14 residues. Trimming cost V 3 bases and J 5 bases; bases outside gene matches: 3. The CDR3 spells CASSPQTGENIQYF. The DNA for the CDR3 is TGTGCCAGCTCACCGCAGACAGGGGAAAACATTCAGTACTTC.

J is TRBJ2-5 and V is TRBV11-2; 7 bases align to TRBD2. Germline CDR1 is SGHAT and CDR2 is FQNNGV. Trimming cost V 3 bases and J 5 bases; bases outside gene matches: 6. This CDR3 has 14 residues. The CDR3 here is CASSFVNSGETQYF. For the CDR3, the DNA is TGTGCCAGCAGCTTTGTGAATAGCGGGGAGACCCAGTACTTC. The variable domain in full, with the rest retrieved from reference TRBV11-2 and TRBJ2-5, is EAGVAQSPRYKIIEKRQSVAFWCNPISGHATLYWYQQILGQGPKLLIQFQNNGVVDDSQLPKDRFSAERLKGVDSTLKIQPAKLEDSAVYLCASSFVNSGETQYFGPGTRLLVL.

This clone was recorded a few times. The identical CDR3 is also encoded by other nucleotide sequences in the sample. CDR3 DNA sequence: TGCGCCAGCAGCTTGGGAAGGGGTGCGGAGACCCAGTACTTC. Protein sequence: CASSLGRGAETQYF. The rearrangement joins TRBV5-1 to TRBJ2-5; TRBD1 is a possible D gene (5 bases). The CDR3 length is 14 residues. Trimming removed 0 bases from V and 5 bases from J, with 11 bases in between. Per germline, CDR1 SGHRS and CDR2 YFSETQ.

J is TRBJ2-7 and V is TRBV2; TRBD2 might be the D (5 bases). Germline V gives CDR1 SNHLY, CDR2 FYNNEI. There are 12 residues in the CDR3. The V gene lost 8 bases and the J gene lost 4 bases, with 12 bases spanning the gap. The CDR3 bases are TGTGCCAGCGAGGGCAGGAAGTACGAGCAGTACTTC. This sequence encodes CASEGRKYEQYF.

This clone was found once. V gene TRBV28 combines with J gene TRBJ1-2, with 11 bases matching TRBD1. This CDR3 has 13 residues. Trimming at V came to 6 bases and at J to 6 bases, leaving 3 bases not matched to a gene. Germline V gene data show CDR1 as MDHEN and CDR2 as SYDVKM. CDR3 amino acids: CASRGTGGDGYTF. In nucleotides, the CDR3 is TGTGCCAGCAGGGGGACAGGGGGAGATGGCTACACCTTC.

J is TRBJ2-1 and V is TRBV7-9; 12 nucleotides match TRBD2. This CDR3 has 16 amino acids. With V trimmed by 5 bases and J by 9 bases, 11 bases remained unmatched. CDR1 is SEHNR and CDR2 is FQNEAQ in the germline V gene (reference sequence). The CDR3 DNA reads as TGTGCCAGCAGCAGACCTAGCGGGAGGGCGGGTCTTGAGCAGTTCTTC. Encoded protein: CASSRPSGRAGLEQFF.

The chain carries TRBV5-6 and TRBJ2-1, with 9 bases lining up with TRBD1. This CDR3 has 17 residues. J gave up 7 bases and V 0 bases, and 11 bases lay outside the gene matches. CDR1 and CDR2 from the germline V gene are SGHDT and YYEEEE. CDR3 in amino acids: CASSLVLTGGPANEQFF. In DNA form, the CDR3 reads TGTGCCAGCAGCTTGGTCTTGACAGGGGGTCCCGCGAATGAGCAGTTCTTC.

This sequence joins TRBV4-2 and TRBJ1-1; D uncertain. The CDR3 has 15 residues. Germline V gives CDR1 LGHNA, CDR2 YNFKEQ. With 4 bases removed from V and 3 bases from J, the gap between germline ends came to 15 bases. The CDR3 DNA reads as TGTGCCAGCAGCCTCCCGACGGGGTTGTACACTGAAGCTTTCTTT. This gives the protein CASSLPTGLYTEAFF.

V usage is TRBV9 and J usage is TRBJ2-7; TRBD1 agrees at 9 bases. Germline CDR1 SGDLS, CDR2 YYNGEE. The CDR3 contains 15 residues. V lost 0 bases to trimming and J lost 7 bases; unmatched junction nucleotides: 8. The chain's CDR3 is CASSVAVQGAGEQYF. CDR3 nucleotides: TGTGCCAGCAGCGTAGCAGTACAGGGGGCGGGAGAGCAGTACTTC.

The gene calls are TRBV5-1 and TRBJ1-4; D call uncertain. V lost 4 bases, J lost 0 bases, and 13 bases lay in between. In germline, CDR1 is SGHRS, CDR2 YFSETQ. The CDR3 spans 16 residues. The CDR3 spells CASSRTGFATNEKLFF. The CDR3, as DNA: TGCGCCAGCAGCCGGACTGGGTTTGCAACTAATGAAAAACTGTTTTTT.

This clone turned up a few times. The rearrangement joins TRBV21-1 to TRBJ2-2; no DNA check was done on the table's D call, TRBD2. TRBV21-1 is an annotated pseudogene. CDR3 length equals 12 residues. CDR3 residues: CASSTDTGELFF. The DNA of the CDR3 is TGTGCCAGCAGCACGGACACCGGGGAGCTGTTTTTT.

The chain uses TRBV5-6 and TRBJ2-7; 7 bases agree with TRBD1. The V gene's germline CDR1 is SGHDT and CDR2 YYEEEE. CDR3 length: 12 residues. The junction had 10 bases not matched to a gene; V was cut back by 4 bases and J by 12 bases. In nucleotides, the CDR3 is TGTGCCAGCAGCACCCGACAGGGAAAGGGGTACTTC. This translates into CASSTRQGKGYF.

The chain has TRBV3-1 (or the pseudogene TRBV3-2) and TRBJ1-6, with D possibly TRBD1 on 5 matching bases. CDR1 and CDR2 (germline): LGHDT, YNNKEL (reference sequence). The CDR3 extends over 13 amino acids. Trimming removed 7 bases from V and 8 bases from J, with 12 bases in between. DNA for the CDR3: TGTGCCAGCACATGGACAATCGATTCACCCCTCCACTTT. Its protein is CASTWTIDSPLHF.

This chain uses TRBV7-8 with TRBJ1-5; D is unresolved. CDR3 length equals 13 residues. CDR1 is SGHVS and CDR2 is FQNEAQ in the germline V gene. The germline V and J ends were trimmed by 4 bases and 4 bases, with 8 bases remaining between them. The CDR3 loop is CASSSAPNQPQHF. CDR3 DNA: TGTGCCAGCAGCTCAGCCCCTAATCAGCCCCAGCATTTT.

J is TRBJ1-5 and V is TRBV19, with D unresolved. The CDR3 loop spans 14 amino acids. With 9 bases removed from V and 0 bases from J, the gap between germline ends came to 12 bases. CDR1 is LNHDA, CDR2 SQIVND, per germline (reference sequence). The CDR3: CASKNRDSNQPQHF. The CDR3 coding sequence is TGTGCCAGCAAGAACAGAGATAGCAATCAGCCCCAGCATTTT.